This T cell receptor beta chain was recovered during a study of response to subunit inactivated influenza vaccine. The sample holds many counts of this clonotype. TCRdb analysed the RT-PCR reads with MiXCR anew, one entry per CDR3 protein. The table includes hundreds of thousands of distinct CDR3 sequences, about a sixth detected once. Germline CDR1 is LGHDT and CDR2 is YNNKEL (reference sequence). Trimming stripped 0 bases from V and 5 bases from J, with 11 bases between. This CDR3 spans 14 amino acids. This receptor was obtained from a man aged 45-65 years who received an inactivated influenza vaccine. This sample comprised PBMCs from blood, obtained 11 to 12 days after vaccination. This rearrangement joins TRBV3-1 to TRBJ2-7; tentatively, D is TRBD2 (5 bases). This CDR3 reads CASSQDVGVHEQYF. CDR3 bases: TGTGCCAGCAGCCAAGATGTCGGGGTCCACGAGCAGTACTTC.